A single sample is the source of the 19 T cell receptor beta chains below, sequenced in a study of CD8 T cells in Susac syndrome. RNA totalling roughly 0.5 to 1 ug underwent reverse transcription with random hexamers. From the immunoSEQ multiplex PCR reads, TCRdb called clonotypes with MiXCR, one entry per CDR3 protein. The sample includes a few hundred thousand distinct CDR3 sequences, approximately 95% of them seen just once. Sequencing was carried out using CD4+ T cells from PBMCs. The receptors were sampled from a human donor with multiple sclerosis.

CDR3 nucleotides: TGTGCCAGCAGTCCCAGCCTCCTAGCGGGCCCCCCTGATACGCAGTATTTT. Encoded protein: CASSPSLLAGPPDTQYF. The chain recombines TRBV6-2 or TRBV6-3 with TRBJ2-3; TRBD2 agrees at 8 bases. The CDR3 is 17 amino acids. V trimming: 5 bases; J trimming: 6 bases; junction bases outside the gene matches: 16. Germline CDR1 and CDR2: MNHEY and SVGEGT.

The chain is built from TRBV3-1 and TRBJ2-7; the D is unclear. CDR1 is LGHDT, CDR2 YNNKEL, per germline (reference sequence). The V end lost 4 bases, the J end lost 3 bases, and 13 bases lay between the germline ends. The CDR3 runs 14 residues. For the CDR3, the DNA is TGTGCCAGCAGCCCACGGCGGAAGGGCTACGAGCAGTACTTC. Protein sequence: CASSPRRKGYEQYF.

The genes are TRBV29-1 and TRBJ1-1; 7 nucleotides match TRBD1. Germline V lookup: CDR1 SQVTM, CDR2 ANQGSEA. The CDR3 totals 12 residues. Germline trimming cut 7 bases from V and 4 bases from J; bases unmatched to any gene: 6. The CDR3 region has the DNA TGCAGCGCCGGAGGGGGCAGCACTGAAGCTTTCTTT. Translated, it gives CSAGGGSTEAFF.

The chain has TRBV28 and TRBJ2-7; 7 bases match TRBD1. CDR3 length: 14 residues. J was trimmed by 4 bases and V by 7 bases; bases with no gene match: 10. Germline V gives CDR1 MDHEN, CDR2 SYDVKM. CDR3 DNA sequence: TGTGCCAGCACTGACGACAGGGAGAAATACGAGCAGTACTTC. Translating gives CASTDDREKYEQYF.

V usage is TRBV11-2 and J usage is TRBJ2-5; D is perhaps TRBD1 (5 bases). CDR1 and CDR2 from the germline V gene are SGHAT and FQNNGV. Trimming stripped 2 bases from V and 5 bases from J, with 15 bases between. The CDR3 has 15 residues. This chain's CDR3 is CASSLRAVGAETQYF. CDR3 DNA sequence: TGTGCCAGCAGCTTACGGGCGGTTGGGGCGGAGACCCAGTACTTC.

The rearrangement uses TRBV7-9 and TRBJ2-7; 10 positions agree with TRBD1. The CDR3 runs to 16 residues. Germline V gives CDR1 SEHNR, CDR2 FQNEAQ (reference sequence). J gave up 2 bases and V 0 bases, and 4 bases lay outside the gene matches. The CDR3 region has the DNA TGTGCCAGCAGCTTAGCGCGGGGACAGGGGACCTACGAGCAGTACTTC. Encoded protein: CASSLARGQGTYEQYF.

The genes are TRBV6-6 and TRBJ2-5; D is possibly TRBD1 (5 bases). Germline V gene sequence: CDR1 MNHNY, CDR2 SVGAGI (reference sequence). The CDR3 has 13 residues. Between the trimmed V and J ends, which lost 4 bases and 5 bases, there was a span of 11 bases. The CDR3 here is CASSFGAPETQYF. The CDR3 nucleotides read TGTGCCAGCAGTTTTGGGGCCCCGGAGACCCAGTACTTC.

This sequence joins TRBV20-1 and TRBJ2-5, with no clear D. The CDR3 has 11 amino acids. V was shortened by 6 bases and J by 5 bases, with 10 bases between the two germline ends. The germline CDR1 and CDR2 sequences are DFQATT and SNEGSKA (reference sequence). CDR3 DNA sequence: TGCAGTGCCAGGACGGATGAGACCCAGTACTTC. Its translation is CSARTDETQYF.

The V call is TRBV7-9, the J call TRBJ2-7, with no clear D. The CDR3 sequence is 13 residues long. CDR1 is SEHNR and CDR2 is FQNEAQ in the germline V gene (reference sequence). V was pared by 6 bases and J by 5 bases, with 14 bases between. CDR3 nucleotide sequence: TGTGCCAGCAGTTCCGGTGGTGGGGACGAGCAGTACTTC. This gives the protein CASSSGGGDEQYF.

The V call is TRBV11-2, the J call TRBJ2-2; D is undetermined. In germline, CDR1 is SGHAT, CDR2 FQNNGV. The CDR3 is 15 amino acids. The V end lost 1 base, the J end lost 6 bases, and 12 bases lay between the germline ends. As DNA, the CDR3 is TGTGCCAGCAGCTTAGTAGGCAGTGGCGCCGGGGAGCTGTTTTTT. Translation gives CASSLVGSGAGELFF. Full variable domain (missing parts from reference TRBV11-2 and TRBJ2-2): EAGVAQSPRYKIIEKRQSVAFWCNPISGHATLYWYQQILGQGPKLLIQFQNNGVVDDSQLPKDRFSAERLKGVDSTLKIQPAKLEDSAVYLCASSLVGSGAGELFFGEGSRLTVL.

The chain employs TRBV3-1 and TRBJ2-7; D unresolved. CDR3 length equals 14 residues. Trimming took 1 base from V and 3 from J, leaving 10 bases between them. Germline V CDR1 and CDR2: LGHDT, YNNKEL (reference sequence). CDR3 nucleotides: TGTGCCAGCAGCCAAGTAGTCTCGTTCTACGAGCAGTACTTC. It specifies CASSQVVSFYEQYF.

The rearrangement joins TRBV3-1 to TRBJ1-2; TRBD1 might be the D (5 bases). CDR1 and CDR2 from the germline V gene are LGHDT and YNNKEL (reference sequence). V lost 0 bases and J lost 5, with 10 bases in between. This CDR3 comprises 14 residues. Written as DNA, the CDR3 is TGTGCCAGCAGCCAAGACTATCGACAGTATGGCTACACCTTC. Its translation: CASSQDYRQYGYTF.

The V call is TRBV13, the J call TRBJ1-3; D not certain. The V end lost 1 base, the J end lost 0 bases, and 10 bases lay between the germline ends. This CDR3 spans 16 amino acids. Germline CDR1 reads PRHDT; CDR2 reads FYEKMQ (reference sequence). The DNA for the CDR3 is TGTGCCAGCAGCTTAGAGCCTAGACTCTCTGGAAACACCATATATTTT. It specifies CASSLEPRLSGNTIYF.

The V call is TRBV9, the J call TRBJ2-6; TRBD1 aligns across 7 bases. The CDR3 sequence is 18 residues long. Germline loops: CDR1 SGDLS, CDR2 YYNGEE. The junction had 6 bases not matched to a gene; V was cut back by 0 bases and J by 0 bases. DNA for the CDR3: TGTGCCAGCAGCGTAGTACAGGGGACGAGCTCTGGGGCCAACGTCCTGACTTTC. Its translation: CASSVVQGTSSGANVLTF.

The chain joins TRBV9 to TRBJ2-5; D might be TRBD1 (6 bases). There are 14 residues in the CDR3. CDR1 is SGDLS and CDR2 is YYNGEE in the germline V gene. With 1 base removed from V and 4 bases from J, the gap between germline ends came to 11 bases. The CDR3 coding sequence is TGTGCCAGCAGCGTAAACAGGGCGGGAGAGACCCAGTACTTC. Amino acid sequence: CASSVNRAGETQYF.

A single count supports this clonotype. CDR3 sequence: CASSLERGVIQETQYF. CDR3 bases: TGTGCCAGCAGCTTAGAGCGGGGAGTCATACAAGAGACCCAGTACTTC. V is TRBV7-9 and J is TRBJ2-5; TRBD2 matches 7 bases. CDR3 length: 16 amino acids. Germline V lookup: CDR1 SEHNR, CDR2 FQNEAQ (reference sequence). V lost 1 base and J lost 2; bases outside the gene matches: 7.

The chain links TRBV14 to TRBJ1-2, with unresolved D. With 0 bases removed from V and 7 bases from J, the gap between germline ends came to 6 bases. The length of the CDR3 is 12 residues. CDR1 is SGHDN, CDR2 FVKESK, per germline. Written as DNA, the CDR3 is TGTGCCAGCAGCCAAGAGTGGACTGGCTACACCTTC. Translated, it gives CASSQEWTGYTF.

The chain combines TRBV20-1 with TRBJ2-7; 7 nucleotides line up with TRBD1. Germline values: CDR1 DFQATT, CDR2 SNEGSKA (reference sequence). V lost 4 bases to trimming and J lost 0 bases; unmatched junction nucleotides: 9. This CDR3 is 15 amino acids long. The CDR3 DNA is TGCAGTGCTACTTCGGGACAGTGGAGCTCCTACGAGCAGTACTTC. It specifies CSATSGQWSSYEQYF.

The rearrangement uses TRBV5-1 and TRBJ2-7; 12 bases align to TRBD2. The CDR3 is 13 amino acids. V shed 4 bases and J 10 bases; nucleotides not matched to a gene: 6. Germline V CDR1 and CDR2: SGHRS, YFSETQ. CDR3 sequence: CASSSGLAGSQYF. For the CDR3, the DNA is TGCGCCAGCAGCAGCGGACTAGCGGGGAGCCAGTACTTC.